This T cell receptor (beta chain) was captured by sequencing in a study of T cells after yellow fever vaccination (dated by TCRdb to between 2017 and 2020). Regarding the study in general: The SMART-Seq v4 Ultra Low Input RNA kit was used to prepare libraries from fractions with low cell numbers. Blood was collected at multiple timepoints before and after primary and secondary immunization, and bulk PBMC replicates and cell subsets were isolated. Two healthy male donors, one aged 18 to 30 and one aged 30 to 40 years, made up the cohort. To follow T-cell clones before and after both primary and booster YFV17D yellow fever vaccination, bulk TCR alpha and beta repertoires underwent longitudinal sequencing.

A distance of 12 bases separates the germline ends of V and J, which lose 0 bases and 9 bases respectively. Including the terminal cysteine and phenylalanine, the CDR3 comprises 14 residues. This entry keeps only the CDR3 DNA: 42 bases, framed from base 1. CDR1 and CDR2 were assigned from the germline V gene (reference sequence) as DFQATT and SNEGSKA. Synthesis of TCR cDNA relied on 5'RACE template switching, a step that introduced a universal primer site along with unique molecular identifiers. Priming of cDNA synthesis was performed from both the TCR alpha and TCR beta constant segments. Two PCR steps were used to amplify libraries, with sample barcodes and sequencing adapters being added in the second step. Sequencing of libraries was performed on Illumina HiSeq 2500 (2x100 bp) or NovaSeq (2x150 bp). The original pipeline was this. MIGEC handled demultiplexing of reads and collapsing into UMI consensus sequences, while MiXCR performed V(D)J alignment. Vaccine-responding clonotypes were defined with edgeR using replicate PBMC samples, requiring FDR below 0.01 and a log2 fold change above 5 up to day 15. Each bulk clonotype was labeled CD4 or CD8 based on which sequenced repertoire, CD4 or CD8, contained the clonotype at higher abundance. TCRdb reprocessed the public reads (quality trimming at Q25 with fastp, clone calling with MiXCR) and kept in-frame beta chains. Here each entry gathers all rows of one CDR3 protein and keeps the most common genes and DNA. Clone size and V and J calls follow TCRdb, not the original study. Counted in this sample were 450,000 to 650,000 distinct CDR3 sequences; approximately 15% of them appeared once. Jointly, the top ten make up 11% to 15% of the sample.

The treatment or condition tag for this specimen amounts to: live attenuated yellow fever vaccine strain. Two biological replicates of bulk PBMCs were collected at each blood-draw timepoint. A standard Ficoll-Paque protocol was used to isolate PBMCs from peripheral blood. RNA was extracted with TriZol from bulk PBMCs, CD4 and CD8 fractions, and dextramer-positive and dextramer-negative fractions. Details on this clonotype: Its antigen is currently not known. No much larger clonotype is one base removed from it; base qualities were not supplied.

The paper as a whole reports these results and caveats: Most clones expanded after primary vaccination (roughly 96% of CD4 and roughly 90% of CD8) were re-detected after the booster, suggesting that broad memory maintenance occurred. The secondary T-cell response was found to be weaker but faster than the primary response, with a peak reached on day 5 rather than on day 15. Because the study included only two donors, the extent to which the findings can be generalized is limited. A small share of clonotypes occurred in both CD4 and CD8 compartments, likely arising from convergent recombination. Because abundant contaminating clonotypes from the bulk population could be contained in FACS-sorted repertoires, computational filtering was required.

This receptor was obtained from a man aged 25 to 45 who received the YFV17D yellow fever vaccine. The material sequenced was PBMCs, taken on the day of the yellow fever booster vaccination. The chain is encoded by TRBV20-1 joined to TRBJ1-6, with the D gene not clear enough to name. The sequence in DNA is TGCAGTGCTAGAGATTACGTGGCCGGTTCACCCCTCCACTTT. This translates into CSARDYVAGSPLHF.